This TCR beta chain emerged from a study of OX40 agonist ivuxolimab in advanced cancers. Across the study: Hepatocellular carcinoma, melanoma, renal cell or head and neck cancer occurred in dose-escalation patients.

The length of the CDR3 is 13 residues. Between the trimmed V and J ends, which lost 5 bases and 2 bases, there was a span of 7 bases. Germline V CDR1 and CDR2: MDHEN, SYDVKM. Clones were read by immunoSEQ multiplex PCR, and TCRdb kept only the in-frame ones, dropping some. The table lists tens of thousands of clones, 85% of them singletons. Remarks on this clone: The target antigen is unknown.

Study outcomes and limitations: More expanded clones were found, on average, in CD8+ than in CD4+ T cells. The 0.1-3.0 mg/kg partial responders had among the lowest clonal expansion. Circulating CD4+ and CD8+ T cells showed clonal expansion by week 6 at 0.1 to 3.0 mg/kg.

Sequenced material: CD4+ or CD8+ T cells sorted from blood, taken in a trial of the OX40 agonist ivuxolimab. The chain links TRBV28 to TRBJ1-3; perhaps TRBD1 as D (5 bases). The receptor was derived from an adult with an advanced solid tumor such as melanoma, head and neck, liver or kidney cancer. The DNA of the CDR3 is TGTGCCAGCAGTGACAGCGCTGGAAACACCATATATTTT. It translates to CASSDSAGNTIYF. Full variable domain (outside the CDR3, taken from reference TRBV28 and TRBJ1-3): DVKVTQSSRYLVKRTGEKVFLECVQDMDHENMFWYRQDPGLGLRLIYFSYDVKMKEKGDIPEGYSVSREKKERFSLILESASTNQTSMYLCASSDSAGNTIYFGEGSWLTVV.